The rows below give T cell receptor beta chains drawn from one sample of a study of blood T cell repertoires in COVID-19. Libraries were prepared by immunoSEQ multiplex PCR; TCRdb keeps only in-frame clonotypes and omits some of them. The sample lists more than 250,000 clones; roughly 91% were seen once. Sequenced: peripheral blood. The source of these receptors is a man between 50 and 59 years old with active or convalescent COVID-19. Both conserved end residues are part of each CDR3. D genes are given only for firm matches. Some rows mark clone size as missing; the rest say once, few, many or name a class of expanded clone.

>TRBV5-6|TRBJ2-5|-|TRBD1|14
TGTGCCAGCAGCAACCGACAGGGAGAGGAGACCCAGTACTTC
CASSNRQGEETQYF
>TRBV7-9|TRBJ1-3|few|-|13
TGTGCCAGCCAGCGAGACTCTGGAAACACCATATATTTT
CASQRDSGNTIYF
>TRBV7-9|TRBJ2-5|-|TRBD2|15
TGTGCCAGCAGCCTATACCGGGACTATGATGAGACCCAGTACTTC
CASSLYRDYDETQYF
>TRBV6-5|TRBJ1-1|-|TRBD1|14
TGTGCCAGCAGTTCCAGGGGGCGGGGAACTGAAGCTTTCTTT
CASSSRGRGTEAFF
>TRBV7-9|TRBJ1-1|-|-|15
TGTGCCAGCAGCTTATTTCCTGAGGGAGGCACTGAAGCTTTCTTT
CASSLFPEGGTEAFF
>TRBV7-2|TRBJ1-6|-|-|15
TGTGCCAGCAGCTTAGGAAGGGCGAGCGGTTCACCCCTCCACTTT
CASSLGRASGSPLHF
>TRBV7-9|TRBJ2-1|-|-|18
TGTGCCAGCAGCTTAGAAAGGGGGTCTGTATGGACAGCTAATGAGCAGTTCTTC
CASSLERGSVWTANEQFF
>TRBV10-3|TRBJ1-2|-|TRBD1|15
TGTGCCATCAGTGACCGGGACAGGGGCAACTATGGCTACACCTTC
CAISDRDRGNYGYTF
>TRBV29-1|TRBJ1-2|few|-|13
TGCAGCGTTTCGGCAGGGCAGGGTTATGGCTACACCTTC
CSVSAGQGYGYTF
>TRBV2|TRBJ2-4|-|TRBD1|14
TGTGCCAGCAGCGAGGGACAGGGGGCAGGCATTCAGTACTTC
CASSEGQGAGIQYF
>TRBV21-1|TRBJ2-7|-|-|14
TGTGCCAGCAGCAATACAAGGGGACACTACGAGCAGTACTTC
CASSNTRGHYEQYF
>TRBV6-6|TRBJ1-5|few|-|15
TGTGCCAGCAGCCTTAGGGGGAGTAGCAATCAGCCCCAGCATTTT
CASSLRGSSNQPQHF
>TRBV5-1|TRBJ1-3|few|-|14
TGCGCCAGCAACGAGGGTCCTACTGGAAACACCATATATTTT
CASNEGPTGNTIYF
>TRBV5-1|TRBJ2-5|-|TRBD2|16
TGCGCCAGCAGCTTGGAGCCAGCGGGAGACCAAGAGACCCAGTACTTC
CASSLEPAGDQETQYF